The clone carrying this T cell receptor (beta chain) was observed a handful of times. The CDR3 consists of 19 residues. With V trimmed by 3 bases and J by 0 bases, 11 bases remained unmatched. Germline V gives CDR1 WSHSY, CDR2 SAAADI. The data derive from a study of cytomegalovirus exposure and HLA in healthy donors. Both 60 Vbeta primers and 13 Jbeta primers went into the PCR. Generated by immunoSEQ multiplex PCR, the TCRdb table keeps only in-frame clones and is missing some. The sample holds approximately 98,000 clones, around 75% seen once. The sequence came from a man aged 18 to 30 in good health and CMV-seropositive. The V gene is TRBV10-2, the J gene TRBJ2-3; 11 bases line up with TRBD2. Sequencing used PBMCs. The CDR3 nucleotides are TGCGCCAGCAGTGAAGGTTTCGGGACTAGCGGCTGGAGCACAGATACGCAGTATTTT. Amino acids: CASSEGFGTSGWSTDTQYF.